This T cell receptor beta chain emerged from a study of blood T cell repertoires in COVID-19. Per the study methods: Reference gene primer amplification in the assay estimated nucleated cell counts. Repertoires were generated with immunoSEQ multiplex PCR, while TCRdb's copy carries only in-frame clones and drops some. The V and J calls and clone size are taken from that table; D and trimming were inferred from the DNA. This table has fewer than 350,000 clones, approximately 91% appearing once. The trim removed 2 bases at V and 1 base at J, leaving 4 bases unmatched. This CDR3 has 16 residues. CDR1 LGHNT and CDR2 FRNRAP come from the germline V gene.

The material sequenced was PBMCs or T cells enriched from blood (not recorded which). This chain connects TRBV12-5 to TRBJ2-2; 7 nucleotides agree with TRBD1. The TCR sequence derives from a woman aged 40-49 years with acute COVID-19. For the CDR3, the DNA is TGTGCTAGTGGTTTGAAGGCAGGGGGGAACACCGGGGAGCTGTTTTTT. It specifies CASGLKAGGNTGELFF.